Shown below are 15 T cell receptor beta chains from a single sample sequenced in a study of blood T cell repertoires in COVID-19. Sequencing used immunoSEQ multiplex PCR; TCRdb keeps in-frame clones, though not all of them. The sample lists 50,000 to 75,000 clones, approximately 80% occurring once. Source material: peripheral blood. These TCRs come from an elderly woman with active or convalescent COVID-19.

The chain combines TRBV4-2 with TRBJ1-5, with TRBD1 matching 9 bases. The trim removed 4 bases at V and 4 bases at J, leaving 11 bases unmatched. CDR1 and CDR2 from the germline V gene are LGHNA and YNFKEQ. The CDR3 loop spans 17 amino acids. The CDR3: CASSPYRDRGSNQPQHF. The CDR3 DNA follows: TGTGCCAGCAGCCCCTACCGAGACAGGGGGTCGAATCAGCCCCAGCATTTT.

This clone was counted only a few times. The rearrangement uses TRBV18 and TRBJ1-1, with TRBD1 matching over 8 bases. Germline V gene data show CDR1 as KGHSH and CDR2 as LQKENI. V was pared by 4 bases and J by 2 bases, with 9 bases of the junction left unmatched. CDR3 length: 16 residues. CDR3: CASSRSRGQGNTEAFF. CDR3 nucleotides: TGTGCCAGCTCACGAAGCCGCGGACAGGGCAACACTGAAGCTTTCTTT.

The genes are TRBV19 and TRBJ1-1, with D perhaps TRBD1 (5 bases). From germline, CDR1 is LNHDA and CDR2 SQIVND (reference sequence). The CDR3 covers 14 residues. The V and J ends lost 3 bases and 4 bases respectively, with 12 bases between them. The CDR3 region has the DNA TGTGCCAGTAGTATTTTAGGGGCTGGCACTGAAGCTTTCTTT. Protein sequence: CASSILGAGTEAFF. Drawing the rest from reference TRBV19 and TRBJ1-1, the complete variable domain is DGGITQSPKYLFRKEGQNVTLSCEQNLNHDAMYWYRQDPGQGLRLIYYSQIVNDFQKGDIAEGYSVSREKKESFPLTVTSAQKNPTAFYLCASSILGAGTEAFFGQGTRLTVV.

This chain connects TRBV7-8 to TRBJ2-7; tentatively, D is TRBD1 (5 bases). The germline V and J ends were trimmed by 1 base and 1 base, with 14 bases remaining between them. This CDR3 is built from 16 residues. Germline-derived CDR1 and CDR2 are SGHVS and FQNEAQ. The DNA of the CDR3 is TGTGCCAGCAGCTTAGAGGTCCCGCCAGGGTCCTACGAGCAGTACTTC. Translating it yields CASSLEVPPGSYEQYF.

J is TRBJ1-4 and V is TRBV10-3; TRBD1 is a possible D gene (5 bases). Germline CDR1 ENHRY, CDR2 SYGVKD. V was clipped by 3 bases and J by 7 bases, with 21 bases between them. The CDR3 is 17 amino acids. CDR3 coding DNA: TGTGCCATCAGTGACAACCAGGGCGGTCGTAGTGGTGAAAAACTGTTTTTT. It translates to CAISDNQGGRSGEKLFF.

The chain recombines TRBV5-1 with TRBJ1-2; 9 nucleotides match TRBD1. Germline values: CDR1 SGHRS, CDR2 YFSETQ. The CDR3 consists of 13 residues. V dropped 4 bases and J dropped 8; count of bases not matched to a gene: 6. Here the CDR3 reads CASSPLGTGGYTF. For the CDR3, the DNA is TGCGCCAGCAGCCCTCTCGGGACAGGGGGCTACACCTTC.

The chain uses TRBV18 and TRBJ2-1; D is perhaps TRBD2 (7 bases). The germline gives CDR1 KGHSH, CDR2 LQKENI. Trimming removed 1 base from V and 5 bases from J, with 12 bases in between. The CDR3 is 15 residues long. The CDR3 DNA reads TGTGCCAGCTCACCACTGAGCGGGGACAACAATGAGCAGTTCTTC. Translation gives CASSPLSGDNNEQFF.

Here the CDR3 reads CATSRDRYSRAFF. DNA of the CDR3: TGTGCCACCAGCAGAGATCGCTACAGTAGAGCTTTCTTT. V usage is TRBV15 and J usage is TRBJ1-1; D unresolved. Trimming pared 0 bases from V and 10 bases from J, leaving 12 bases between. Per germline, CDR1 LNHNV and CDR2 YYDKDF (reference sequence). CDR3 length: 13 residues.

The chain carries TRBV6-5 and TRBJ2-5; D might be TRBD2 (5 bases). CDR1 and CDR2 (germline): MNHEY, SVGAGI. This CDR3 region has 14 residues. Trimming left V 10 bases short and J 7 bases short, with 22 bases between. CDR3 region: CATFRLGSTGTQYF. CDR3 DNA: TGTGCCACCTTCCGATTGGGGAGTACGGGGACCCAGTACTTC.

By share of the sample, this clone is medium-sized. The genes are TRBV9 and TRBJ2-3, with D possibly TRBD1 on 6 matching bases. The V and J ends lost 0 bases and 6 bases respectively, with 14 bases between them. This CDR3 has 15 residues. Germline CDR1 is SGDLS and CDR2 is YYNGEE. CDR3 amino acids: CASSVGWGRSDTQYF. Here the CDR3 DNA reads TGTGCCAGCAGCGTAGGCTGGGGGCGATCGGATACGCAGTATTTT.

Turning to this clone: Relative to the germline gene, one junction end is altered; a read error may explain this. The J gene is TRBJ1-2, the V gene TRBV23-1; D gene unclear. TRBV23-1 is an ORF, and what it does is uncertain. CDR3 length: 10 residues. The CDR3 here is CASSHNGHTF. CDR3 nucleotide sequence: TGCGCCAGCAGTCACAATGGCCACACCTTC.

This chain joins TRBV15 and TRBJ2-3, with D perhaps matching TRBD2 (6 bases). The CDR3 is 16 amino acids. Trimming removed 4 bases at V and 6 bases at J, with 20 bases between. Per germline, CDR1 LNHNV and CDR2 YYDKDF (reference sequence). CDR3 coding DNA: TGTGCCACCAGCACCCGACTGGCGGAGGGAAAGGATACGCAGTATTTT. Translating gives CATSTRLAEGKDTQYF.

The CDR3 loop is CAWSVPGILANYGYTF. The CDR3, as DNA: TGTGCCTGGAGTGTTCCAGGGATCCTTGCTAACTATGGCTACACCTTC. V is TRBV30 and J is TRBJ1-2; perhaps TRBD1 as D (5 bases). The CDR3 length is 16 residues. V lost 0 bases and J 0 bases, leaving 14 bases between the germline ends. The germline gives CDR1 GTSNPN, CDR2 SVGIG (reference sequence).

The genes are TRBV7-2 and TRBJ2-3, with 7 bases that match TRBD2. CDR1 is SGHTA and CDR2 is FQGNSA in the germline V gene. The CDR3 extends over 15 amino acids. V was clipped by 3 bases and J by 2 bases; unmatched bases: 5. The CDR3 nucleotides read TGTGCCAGCAGCTTTCGCGGGGGAGTCACAGATACGCAGTATTTT. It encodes CASSFRGGVTDTQYF.

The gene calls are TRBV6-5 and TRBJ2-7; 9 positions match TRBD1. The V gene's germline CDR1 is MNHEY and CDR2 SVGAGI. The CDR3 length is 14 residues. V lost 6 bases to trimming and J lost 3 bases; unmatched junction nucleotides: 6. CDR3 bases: TGTGCCAGCAGCTCGACAGGGGGGTTCTACGAGCAGTACTTC. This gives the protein CASSSTGGFYEQYF.